This passage covers 15 T cell receptor beta chains from one sample sequenced in a study of blood T cell repertoires in COVID-19. TCRdb's copy holds only in-frame clones and misses some; the assay was immunoSEQ multiplex PCR. Of over 300,000 clones listed, around 92% are singletons. The sequenced material came from peripheral blood. All receptors derive from a man aged 35 to 55 with acute or convalescent COVID-19.

V and J are TRBV15 and TRBJ1-2; D gene uncertain. The CDR3 runs to 13 residues. CDR1 is LNHNV and CDR2 is YYDKDF in the germline V gene (reference sequence). V shed 6 bases and J shed 3 bases, with 11 bases lying between them. Here the CDR3 DNA reads TGTGCCACCAGGATCGAAGGAGACTATGGCTACACCTTC. Amino acids: CATRIEGDYGYTF.

Comments on this clone: Additional DNA sequences in this sample encode the identical CDR3. The chain links TRBV7-8 to TRBJ1-5, with 9 positions matching TRBD1. The CDR3 is made up of 14 amino acids. In germline, CDR1 is SGHVS, CDR2 FQNEAQ. V lost 5 bases and J lost 4; bases outside the gene matches: 3. This CDR3 is CASSRTGANQPQHF. The CDR3 region has the DNA TGTGCCAGCAGCCGGACAGGGGCGAATCAGCCCCAGCATTTT.

This clone was picked up a small number of times. The rearrangement links TRBV6-4 to TRBJ1-1; D is possibly TRBD1 (6 bases). Germline V gene sequence: CDR1 MRHNA, CDR2 SNTAGT. This CDR3 comprises 12 residues. Trimming left V 3 bases short and J 9 bases short, with 11 bases between. CDR3 region: CASSEWGQQAFF. As DNA, the CDR3 is TGTGCCAGCAGTGAATGGGGGCAGCAAGCTTTCTTT.

The sample holds one count of this clone. V and J are TRBV7-8 and TRBJ2-3; maybe TRBD1 (5 bases). Germline V gene data show CDR1 as SGHVS and CDR2 as FQNEAQ. V was clipped by 1 base and J by 0 bases, with 14 bases between them. CDR3 length: 17 amino acids. The DNA for the CDR3 is TGTGCCAGCAGCTTAGATGCAGGGCAGTTTAGCACAGATACGCAGTATTTT. Protein sequence: CASSLDAGQFSTDTQYF.

Notes on this clone: One junction end disagrees with the germline gene, perhaps due to a read error. V and J are TRBV19 and TRBJ1-5; D not certain. Per the germline V gene, CDR1 is LNHDA and CDR2 is SQIVND (reference sequence). CDR3 size: 14 residues. The CDR3 loop is CASSVERSNQPQHF. The DNA for the CDR3 is TGTGCCAGTAGTGTAGAGCGGAGCAATCAGCCCCAGCATTTT. Full variable domain (remainder filled in from reference TRBV19 and TRBJ1-5): DGGITQSPKYLFRKEGQNVTLSCEQNLNHDAMYWYRQDPGQGLRLIYYSQIVNDFQKGDIAEGYSVSREKKESFPLTVTSAQKNPTAFYLCASSVERSNQPQHFGDGTRLSIL.

The rearrangement joins TRBV5-4 to TRBJ2-1; 9 bases line up with TRBD1. Losses at the gene ends were 0 bases for V and 3 bases for J; bases not matched to a gene: 1. CDR3 length equals 15 residues. CDR1 and CDR2 (germline): SGHNT, YYREEE (reference sequence). DNA of the CDR3: TGTGCCAGCAGCTTGGGACAGGGGGACTACAATGAGCAGTTCTTC. Translating gives CASSLGQGDYNEQFF.

The rearrangement links TRBV11-2 to TRBJ2-1; 9 nucleotides agree with TRBD2. V lost 4 bases to trimming and J lost 4 bases; unmatched junction nucleotides: 11. Germline V gene lookup returns CDR1 SGHAT and CDR2 FQNNGV. The CDR3 totals 17 residues. CDR3 in amino acids: CASSSAVSGRKYNEQFF. As DNA, the CDR3 is TGTGCCAGCAGCTCCGCCGTTAGCGGGAGAAAATACAATGAGCAGTTCTTC.

The chain is built from TRBV5-5 and TRBJ2-2; no reliable D call. V was pared by 5 bases and J by 4 bases, with 9 bases between. The CDR3 extends over 13 amino acids. Germline V gives CDR1 SGHKS, CDR2 YYEKEE (reference sequence). Here the CDR3 reads CASRTSLTGELFF. CDR3 nucleotide sequence: TGTGCCAGCAGGACATCCCTCACCGGGGAGCTGTTTTTT.

CDR3: CASSPSAGGTNEKLFF. CDR3 DNA: TGTGCCAGCAGCCCATCAGCAGGGGGAACTAATGAAAAACTGTTTTTT. The V and J genes are TRBV7-6 and TRBJ1-4, with 7 positions matching TRBD1. The CDR3 totals 16 residues. J was trimmed by 1 base and V by 5 bases; bases with no gene match: 7. Germline CDR1 SGHVS, CDR2 FNYEAQ.

The chain carries TRBV7-9 and TRBJ1-5; D is ambiguous. Per the germline V gene, CDR1 is SEHNR and CDR2 is FQNEAQ (reference sequence). V lost 4 bases and J 2 bases, leaving 15 bases between the germline ends. This CDR3 is 16 amino acids long. CDR3 bases: TGTGCCAGCAGCTCGACAACCGGGAGCCGCAATCAGCCCCAGCATTTT. It translates to CASSSTTGSRNQPQHF.

Details on this clone: One junction end does not reproduce the germline sequence, and a read error may be involved. The chain employs TRBV5-4 and TRBJ2-2; possible D gene TRBD2, 5 bases. Germline CDR1 and CDR2: SGHNT and YYREEE (reference sequence). The CDR3 spans 17 residues. DNA for the CDR3: TGTGCCAGCAGATTGGAGACGGGGTGGCCGAACACCGGGGAGCTGTTTTTT. This codes for CASRLETGWPNTGELFF. Drawing the rest from reference TRBV5-4 and TRBJ2-2, the complete variable domain is ETGVTQSPTHLIKTRGQQVTLRCSSQSGHNTVSWYQQALGQGPQFIFQYYREEENGRGNFPPRFSGLQFPNYSSELNVNALELDDSALYLCASRLETGWPNTGELFFGEGSRLTVL.

The chain couples TRBV5-4 to TRBJ1-3; no clear D gene. CDR1 and CDR2 (germline): SGHNT, YYREEE (reference sequence). The CDR3 contains 14 residues. V lost 0 bases, J lost 3 bases, and 7 bases lay in between. DNA of the CDR3: TGTGCCAGCAGCTTGGGAGGGTTTGGAAACACCATATATTTT. Its protein is CASSLGGFGNTIYF.

The chain is built from TRBV4-1 and TRBJ1-2, with D maybe TRBD1 (6 bases). V lost 1 base and J 4 bases, leaving 13 bases between the germline ends. CDR3 length: 15 residues. Germline assignment: CDR1 MGHRA and CDR2 YSYEKL. CDR3 in amino acids: CASSQGGRQPYGYTF. DNA of the CDR3: TGCGCCAGCAGCCAAGGGGGGCGACAGCCCTATGGCTACACCTTC.

The CDR3 region is CASSPRDRGVVGEDGELFF. DNA of the CDR3: TGTGCCAGCAGTCCCCGGGACAGGGGTGTGGTAGGAGAGGACGGGGAGCTGTTTTTT. The chain joins TRBV6-2 or TRBV6-3 to TRBJ2-2, with 10 nucleotides matching TRBD1. Trimming cost V 5 bases and J 7 bases; bases outside gene matches: 19. The germline V gene has CDR1 MNHEY and CDR2 SVGEGT. This CDR3 has 19 residues.

This rearrangement joins TRBV27 to TRBJ2-7; maybe TRBD1 (6 bases). In germline, CDR1 is MNHEY, CDR2 SMNVEV (reference sequence). The CDR3 has 12 amino acids. V was cut by 5 bases and J by 6 bases, with 11 bases left in between. In DNA form, the CDR3 reads TGTGCCAGCAGTACGGACAGTCTCGAGCAGTACTTC. Protein: CASSTDSLEQYF.